Given below is one T cell receptor (beta chain) in context. Its antigen remains unidentified. Trimming shortened V by 0 bases and J by 1 base, and 13 bases separated the two germline ends. Germline CDR1 and CDR2: SGHRS and YFSETQ. CDR3 length: 16 residues. It was with 60 Vbeta and 13 Jbeta primers that the PCR ran. Using immunoSEQ multiplex PCR, the repertoire was profiled, and TCRdb retains in-frame clones only, with some absent. The table includes about 150,000 clones, about two thirds detected once. The data were taken from a study of cytomegalovirus exposure and HLA in healthy donors. The study sampled nominally healthy donors, though unrecorded immune exposures were likely. Overall study results and limits: Another analysis was done later, and it associated around 16,000 TCR beta sequences with HLA alleles at 0.05 false discovery rate. Indistinguishability led to the exclusion of some V segments, TRBV6-2 and TRBV6-3 included. An analysis done earlier found most TCR beta V segments productive about 90% or about 30% of the time.

This receptor was obtained from a woman aged 60-75 years in good health and CMV-seropositive. V gene TRBV5-1 combines with J gene TRBJ1-1; TRBD1 is a possible D gene (6 bases). The material sequenced was PBMCs. This CDR3 is CASSLGGGLTNTEAFF. In DNA, the CDR3 is TGCGCCAGCAGCTTGGGAGGGGGACTAACGAACACTGAAGCTTTCTTT.